The 20 T cell receptor beta chains presented below share a single source sample, sequenced in a study of cytomegalovirus exposure and HLA in healthy donors. The repertoire was sequenced with immunoSEQ multiplex PCR; TCRdb's copy has only in-frame clones and lacks some. The data hold 160,000 or so clones, with 88% observed a single time. The sequenced material came from PBMCs. These receptor sequences come from a man aged 18 to 30 in good health and CMV-seronegative.

This clone was observed once. This sequence joins TRBV19 and TRBJ1-1; 8 nucleotides align to TRBD1. The ends lost 5 bases at V and 1 base at J; junction bases unmatched: 15. This CDR3 contains 18 residues. Germline CDR1 and CDR2: LNHDA and SQIVND (reference sequence). The CDR3 spells CASSPSGTGIGANTEAFF. In DNA, the CDR3 is TGTGCCAGTAGTCCATCCGGGACAGGCATTGGAGCGAACACTGAAGCTTTCTTT.

This rearrangement joins TRBV10-3 to TRBJ1-2, with D tentatively TRBD1 (5 bases). The CDR3 has 16 amino acids. Between the trimmed V and J ends, which lost 7 bases and 1 base, there was a span of 19 bases. The germline V gene has CDR1 ENHRY and CDR2 SYGVKD. CDR3 DNA: TGTGCCATCACCCGCACTCAGGGTAGGATTAACTATGGCTACACCTTC. Translated, it gives CAITRTQGRINYGYTF.

The chain has TRBV27 and TRBJ1-6; 9 positions match TRBD1. The CDR3 length is 18 residues. Germline values: CDR1 MNHEY, CDR2 SMNVEV (reference sequence). Germline trimming cut 6 bases from V and 0 bases from J; bases unmatched to any gene: 9. For the CDR3, the DNA is TGTGCCAGCAGGGGGGGACAGGGCCAGAGCTCCTATAATTCACCCCTCCACTTT. It yields the protein CASRGGQGQSSYNSPLHF.

CDR3 region: CASSFISSGNTIYF. CDR3 in DNA: TGTGCCAGCAGCTTTATTTCCTCTGGAAACACCATATATTTT. The V call is TRBV5-6, the J call TRBJ1-3; no definite D call. Between the trimmed V and J ends, which lost 2 bases and 0 bases, there was a span of 6 bases. The CDR3 sequence is 14 residues long. CDR1 is SGHDT, CDR2 YYEEEE, per germline. The full variable domain, with the rest looked up from reference TRBV5-6 and TRBJ1-3, is DAGVTQSPTHLIKTRGQQVTLRCSPKSGHDTVSWYQQALGQGPQFIFQYYEEEERQRGNFPDRFSGHQFPNYSSELNVNALLLGDSALYLCASSFISSGNTIYFGEGSWLTVV.

CDR3 nucleotide sequence: TGTGCCAGCAGTCTTAGAGACTTGGATCCTTCCTACGAGCAGTACGTC. It translates to CASSLRDLDPSYEQYV. V is TRBV27 and J is TRBJ2-7; D call uncertain. Looked up from germline, CDR1 is MNHEY and CDR2 is SMNVEV (reference sequence). This CDR3 has 16 residues. Trimming stripped 5 bases from V and 1 base from J, with 18 bases between.

The chain carries TRBV28 and TRBJ1-3; D might be TRBD1 (5 bases). The V and J ends lost 5 bases and 0 bases respectively, with 17 bases between them. CDR3 size: 17 residues. Germline V gene lookup returns CDR1 MDHEN and CDR2 SYDVKM. The DNA of the CDR3 is TGTGCCAGCAGTCTCCATTCCAGGGCCAGCTCTGGAAACACCATATATTTT. Translating it yields CASSLHSRASSGNTIYF.

Regarding this clone: One end of the junction is discordant with germline, which a read error may explain. V is TRBV28 and J is TRBJ2-1, with a tentative D call TRBD1 (6 bases). Germline V lookup: CDR1 MDHEN, CDR2 SYDVKM. This CDR3 comprises 14 residues. The CDR3 region is CASSGTGYYDEQFF. The DNA for the CDR3 is TGTGCCAGCAGTGGAACAGGGTACTACGATGAGCAGTTCTTC.

This clone was detected once. This rearrangement joins TRBV6-6 to TRBJ2-5; TRBD2 agrees at 10 bases. Germline values: CDR1 MNHNY, CDR2 SVGAGI (reference sequence). The CDR3 consists of 15 residues. V was pared by 2 bases and J by 2 bases, with 2 bases of the junction left unmatched. CDR3 nucleotides: TGTGCCAGCAGTTACCCACTAGCGGGGCAAGAGACCCAGTACTTC. Protein sequence: CASSYPLAGQETQYF.

CDR3 nucleotide sequence: TGTGCCAGTAGCCCTCCGGTAAGGCGGGCTCCCTACGAGCAGTACTTC. Protein product: CASSPPVRRAPYEQYF. V gene TRBV19 combines with J gene TRBJ2-7, with D perhaps matching TRBD2 (5 bases). This CDR3 is 16 amino acids long. CDR1 is LNHDA and CDR2 is SQIVND in the germline V gene (reference sequence). The V end lost 6 bases, the J end lost 2 bases, and 20 bases lay between the germline ends. Full variable domain (remainder filled in from reference TRBV19 and TRBJ2-7): DGGITQSPKYLFRKEGQNVTLSCEQNLNHDAMYWYRQDPGQGLRLIYYSQIVNDFQKGDIAEGYSVSREKKESFPLTVTSAQKNPTAFYLCASSPPVRRAPYEQYFGPGTRLTVT.

The rearrangement uses TRBV19 and TRBJ2-5, with D possibly being TRBD2 (6 bases). There are 13 residues in the CDR3. Germline-derived CDR1 and CDR2 are LNHDA and SQIVND (reference sequence). Trimming took off 7 bases at V and 4 bases at J, with 13 bases between the two ends. CDR3 protein: CASTIGGGETQYF. In DNA, the CDR3 is TGTGCCAGTACGATCGGGGGAGGAGAGACCCAGTACTTC.

The chain carries TRBV7-9 and TRBJ2-5; TRBD1 might be the D (6 bases). Trimming shortened V by 5 bases and J by 8 bases, and 21 bases separated the two germline ends. CDR3 length: 15 amino acids. The germline V gene encodes CDR1 SEHNR and CDR2 FQNEAQ (reference sequence). The CDR3 nucleotides read TGTGCCAGCAGCCCGGGACACCTCGTGTTGGAAACCCAGTACTTC. It codes for CASSPGHLVLETQYF.

A note on this clone: At the DNA level, this CDR3 is encoded by other sequences in the same sample as well. The chain is built from TRBV28 and TRBJ1-1, with D perhaps matching TRBD1 (5 bases). V was trimmed by 5 bases and J by 4 bases, leaving 8 bases between them. Germline V gene lookup returns CDR1 MDHEN and CDR2 SYDVKM. CDR3 length: 12 residues. CDR3 nucleotide sequence: TGTGCCAGCAGTCTAAGGGGCACTGAAGCTTTCTTT. As protein: CASSLRGTEAFF. Full variable domain (missing parts from reference TRBV28 and TRBJ1-1): DVKVTQSSRYLVKRTGEKVFLECVQDMDHENMFWYRQDPGLGLRLIYFSYDVKMKEKGDIPEGYSVSREKKERFSLILESASTNQTSMYLCASSLRGTEAFFGQGTRLTVV.

This rearrangement joins TRBV29-1 to TRBJ2-5; D may be TRBD1 (6 bases). The CDR3 covers 12 residues. V lost 7 bases and J 2 bases, leaving 11 bases between the germline ends. Per the germline V gene, CDR1 is SQVTM and CDR2 is ANQGSEA. The CDR3 nucleotides are TGCAGCGCCGGGACACCGCAAGAGACCCAGTACTTC. Translation gives CSAGTPQETQYF.

V gene TRBV5-1 combines with J gene TRBJ2-2; TRBD2 agrees at 12 bases. CDR1 is SGHRS and CDR2 is YFSETQ in the germline V gene. This CDR3 has 17 amino acids. Unmatched junction bases numbered 6, after V lost 3 bases and J lost 3 bases. CDR3 bases: TGCGCCAGCAGCTCGCTAGCGGGAGGGCCCGACACCGGGGAGCTGTTTTTT. As protein: CASSSLAGGPDTGELFF.

The V call is TRBV19, the J call TRBJ1-3, with D unresolved. CDR1 LNHDA and CDR2 SQIVND come from the germline V gene (reference sequence). This CDR3 region has 12 residues. Trimming removed 3 bases from V and 5 bases from J, with 5 bases in between. CDR3 sequence (DNA): TGTGCCAGTAGTATGAGGAGAAACACCATATATTTT. As protein: CASSMRRNTIYF.

The V and J genes are TRBV9 and TRBJ2-1, with D uncertain. V was trimmed by 0 bases and J by 4 bases, leaving 11 bases between them. The CDR3 is made up of 15 amino acids. Germline loops: CDR1 SGDLS, CDR2 YYNGEE. Here the CDR3 reads CASSVGLESYNEQFF. CDR3 sequence (DNA): TGTGCCAGCAGCGTAGGTTTGGAGAGTTACAATGAGCAGTTCTTC.

The chain links TRBV28 to TRBJ1-1; tentative D call: TRBD1 (5 bases). CDR3 length equals 16 residues. With 6 bases removed from V and 5 bases from J, the gap between germline ends came to 22 bases. Germline V gives CDR1 MDHEN, CDR2 SYDVKM. The CDR3, as DNA: TGTGCCAGCAGATCTGGGGGGGGAACCGGGAGTACTGAAGCTTTCTTT. Translation: CASRSGGGTGSTEAFF. Full variable domain (rest looked up from reference TRBV28 and TRBJ1-1): DVKVTQSSRYLVKRTGEKVFLECVQDMDHENMFWYRQDPGLGLRLIYFSYDVKMKEKGDIPEGYSVSREKKERFSLILESASTNQTSMYLCASRSGGGTGSTEAFFGQGTRLTVV.

This rearrangement joins TRBV27 to TRBJ1-5; 12 bases fit TRBD1. CDR1 is MNHEY, CDR2 SMNVEV, per germline (reference sequence). The CDR3 is made up of 15 amino acids. The V and J ends lost 6 bases and 6 bases, in that order; junction bases with no gene match: 6. The CDR3 reads CASSPGQGARQPQHF. The CDR3 coding sequence is TGTGCCAGCAGCCCGGGACAGGGGGCTCGTCAGCCCCAGCATTTT.

This chain connects TRBV19 to TRBJ2-1; D is possibly TRBD1 (6 bases). This CDR3 region has 15 residues. Germline loops: CDR1 LNHDA, CDR2 SQIVND (reference sequence). V was cut by 7 bases and J by 3 bases, with 16 bases left in between. CDR3 region: CASNPDRTLYNEQFF. CDR3 DNA sequence: TGTGCCAGTAACCCCGACAGGACGCTCTACAATGAGCAGTTCTTC.

As concerns this clone: Mismatch with germline at one junction end may stem from a read error. The gene calls are TRBV5-1 and TRBJ1-1, with TRBD1 matching over 7 bases. Germline CDR1 and CDR2: SGHRS and YFSETQ. CDR3 length: 13 amino acids. The CDR3 DNA follows: TGCGCCAGCCGCTTGACAGGGAACCCTGAAGCTTTCTTT. Translation: CASRLTGNPEAFF.